One sample yielded the 17 T cell receptor beta chains listed below, sequenced in a study of human T cells and chemical hapten exposure. Time point indicated: pre-sensitization, week 0. Treatment here: therapeutic diphenylcyclopropenone sensitization with weekly scalp DPC. TCRdb re-analysed the RACE reads in MiXCR, keeping a single row per CDR3 protein. The sample holds roughly 380,000 distinct CDR3 sequences, approximately 5% seen once. Here the sequenced sample was whole blood, taken in connection with sensitization to the hapten diphenylcyclopropenone (DPC). Every receptor here comes from a woman in her forties or fifties with alopecia areata. Some clones in this sample may be carry-over from other donors' samples.

This clonotype was observed at least ten times. V is TRBV7-6 and J is TRBJ1-1, with 7 bases identical to TRBD1. V shed 4 bases, J shed 3 bases, and the junction held 5 bases outside the gene matches. This CDR3 has 14 amino acids. Germline lookup yields CDR1 SGHVS and CDR2 FNYEAQ. CDR3 coding DNA: TGTGCCAGCAGCTCGACAGGGTCCGACACTGAAGCTTTCTTT. It yields the protein CASSSTGSDTEAFF.

This clonotype has only a few counts. This chain joins TRBV21-1 and TRBJ1-5; the table's D gene call, TRBD1, was not cross checked with the DNA. TRBV21-1 is assigned pseudogene status. This CDR3 is built from 17 residues. CDR3 in amino acids: CASSAQHRGGSNQPQHF. In DNA form, the CDR3 reads TGTGCCAGCAGCGCCCAACACAGGGGCGGAAGCAATCAGCCCCAGCATTTT.

The genes are TRBV27 and TRBJ2-1; the D is unclear. The CDR3 is 16 amino acids. Germline V gene sequence: CDR1 MNHEY, CDR2 SMNVEV (reference sequence). Trimming pared 5 bases from V and 0 bases from J, leaving 14 bases between. The CDR3 nucleotides read TGTGCCAGCAGTCTCAAGGCCCTGAGCTCCTACAATGAGCAGTTCTTC. It is translated as CASSLKALSSYNEQFF.

This sequence joins TRBV12-3 or TRBV12-4 and TRBJ2-1; no definite D call. The CDR3 is 11 amino acids. V was pared by 3 bases and J by 8 bases, with 5 bases between. The CDR3 DNA sequence: TGTGCCAGCAGTTTTCTCGATGAGCAGTTCTTC. It specifies CASSFLDEQFF.

This clonotype was seen repeatedly, ten times or more. The chain combines TRBV7-8 with TRBJ2-6; D is possibly TRBD1 (6 bases). The CDR3 is made up of 16 amino acids. The V gene lost 5 bases and the J gene lost 1 base, with 12 bases spanning the gap. CDR1 is SGHVS and CDR2 is FQNEAQ in the germline V gene. In DNA form, the CDR3 reads TGTGCCAGCAGCACCGACAGGCTTTCTGGGGCCAACGTCCTGACTTTC. This codes for CASSTDRLSGANVLTF.

There are many counts of this clonotype. The gene calls are TRBV25-1 and TRBJ1-2; a possible D gene is TRBD1 (6 bases). V was pared by 6 bases and J by 4 bases, with 12 bases between. This CDR3 is 13 amino acids long. Germline V gene sequence: CDR1 MGHDK, CDR2 SYGVNS. The CDR3 is CASSSGALYGYTF. In nucleotides, the CDR3 is TGTGCCAGCAGCTCAGGGGCCCTCTATGGCTACACCTTC.

A few counts support this clonotype. J is TRBJ1-2 and V is TRBV20-1; the D is unclear. V was clipped by 4 bases and J by 0 bases, with 9 bases between them. Germline values: CDR1 DFQATT, CDR2 SNEGSKA (reference sequence). The CDR3 has 13 amino acids. The DNA for the CDR3 is TGCAGTGCTAACGAGGAGACTAACTATGGCTACACCTTC. Its translation: CSANEETNYGYTF.

V and J are TRBV29-1 and TRBJ1-2, with D perhaps matching TRBD1 (6 bases). Trimming pared 2 bases from V and 4 bases from J, leaving 14 bases between. The CDR3 spans 14 residues. CDR1 and CDR2 (germline): SQVTM, ANQGSEA. The CDR3: CSVERGRRSYGYTF. The CDR3, as DNA: TGCAGCGTTGAAAGGGGGAGACGTAGCTATGGCTACACCTTC. Together with reference TRBV29-1 and TRBJ1-2, the CDR3 gives the full variable domain: SAVISQKPSRDICQRGTSLTIQCQVDSQVTMMFWYRQQPGQSLTLIATANQGSEATYESGFVIDKFPISRPNLTFSTLTVSNMSPEDSSIYLCSVERGRRSYGYTFGSGTRLTVV.

Ten or more counts support this clonotype. The rearrangement uses TRBV12-3 or TRBV12-4 and TRBJ2-1, with D perhaps matching TRBD1 (6 bases). The CDR3 has 14 residues. V was shortened by 6 bases and J by 6 bases, with 15 bases between the two germline ends. Written as DNA, the CDR3 is TGTGCCAGCAGGGGCGGAAAGGGGGTCAATGAGCAGTTCTTC. Protein product: CASRGGKGVNEQFF.

This clonotype has a handful of counts. The rearrangement uses TRBV7-9 and TRBJ1-2; D gene ambiguous. V was pared by 4 bases and J by 6 bases, with 9 bases between. The CDR3 totals 12 residues. Per germline, CDR1 SEHNR and CDR2 FQNEAQ (reference sequence). This chain's CDR3 is CASSSTIHGYTF. CDR3 in DNA: TGTGCCAGCAGCTCGACAATCCATGGCTACACCTTC.

The J gene is TRBJ1-5, the V gene TRBV19; tentatively, D is TRBD1 (6 bases). Trimming removed 5 bases at V and 0 bases at J, with 14 bases between. The CDR3 has 16 amino acids. From germline, CDR1 is LNHDA and CDR2 SQIVND (reference sequence). CDR3: CASSSRQDYSNQPQHF. CDR3 bases: TGTGCCAGTAGTTCTCGACAGGACTATAGCAATCAGCCCCAGCATTTT.

This clonotype occurred a few times. This chain connects TRBV9 to TRBJ2-3; 13 nucleotides match TRBD2. The CDR3 loop spans 16 amino acids. The germline V gene encodes CDR1 SGDLS and CDR2 YYNGEE. V was pared by 4 bases and J by 4 bases, with 6 bases of the junction left unmatched. The chain's CDR3 is CASSSTSGGAPDTQYF. CDR3 nucleotides: TGTGCCAGCAGCTCCACTAGCGGGGGGGCTCCAGATACGCAGTATTTT.

This clonotype was seen repeatedly, ten times or more. The chain combines TRBV12-3 or TRBV12-4 with TRBJ1-2; D is undetermined. The length of the CDR3 is 15 residues. The ends were cut back, 1 base at V and 5 bases at J, with 14 bases in the middle. The CDR3 bases are TGTGCCAGCAGTTTAGGGACCCGAGGACTATATGGCTACACCTTC. Translating it yields CASSLGTRGLYGYTF.

Only a few counts were recorded for this clonotype. V gene TRBV7-9 combines with J gene TRBJ2-3; D is unclear. Germline lookup yields CDR1 SEHNR and CDR2 FQNEAQ (reference sequence). The CDR3 is 14 residues long. V was clipped by 1 base and J by 1 base, with 6 bases between them. CDR3 nucleotides: TGTGCCAGCAGCTTAGAATCCGGCACAGATACGCAGTATTTT. Translating gives CASSLESGTDTQYF.

This clonotype was recorded many times. V usage is TRBV9 and J usage is TRBJ2-1, with D uncertain. Per the germline V gene, CDR1 is SGDLS and CDR2 is YYNGEE. The CDR3 consists of 13 residues. V shed 6 bases and J shed 2 bases, with 9 bases lying between them. The CDR3 nucleotides read TGTGCCAGCACGAGCGACACCTACAATGAGCAGTTCTTC. Its protein is CASTSDTYNEQFF. Based on the CDR3 plus reference TRBV9 and TRBJ2-1, the full variable domain is DSGVTQTPKHLITATGQRVTLRCSPRSGDLSVYWYQQSLDQGLQFLIQYYNGEERAKGNILERFSAQQFPDLHSELNLSSLELGDSALYFCASTSDTYNEQFFGPGTRLTVL.

This clonotype appeared a few times. V and J are TRBV14 and TRBJ1-6; no definite D call. Germline CDR1 is SGHDN and CDR2 is FVKESK. The CDR3 is made up of 13 amino acids. Trimming took 4 bases from V and 7 from J, leaving 8 bases between them. This chain's CDR3 is CASSLLRNSPLHF. For the CDR3, the DNA is TGTGCCAGCAGCCTTCTGAGGAATTCACCCCTCCACTTT. The full variable domain, completed using reference TRBV14 and TRBJ1-6, is EAGVTQFPSHSVIEKGQTVTLRCDPISGHDNLYWYRRVMGKEIKFLLHFVKESKQDESGMPNNRFLAERTGGTYSTLKVQPAELEDSGVYFCASSLLRNSPLHFGNGTRLTVT.

This clonotype was recorded a few times. J is TRBJ1-1 and V is TRBV20-1, with 8 bases identical to TRBD1. The CDR3 consists of 13 residues. Per germline, CDR1 DFQATT and CDR2 SNEGSKA (reference sequence). V shed 6 bases and J 0 bases; nucleotides not matched to a gene: 3. In DNA, the CDR3 is TGCAGTGCATGGACAGGGATGAACACTGAAGCTTTCTTT. This gives the protein CSAWTGMNTEAFF.